This entry lists 22 T cell receptor beta chains sequenced from one sample in a study of technical replicates of blood from a handful of donors. Assay used: immunoSEQ multiplex PCR; TCRdb lists only in-frame clones, some missing. The table includes 70,000 to 95,000 clones, 75% to 95% detected once. Sequencing used T cells isolated from PBMCs. The source of these receptors is a human donor in good health. Some clones in this sample may be carry-over from other donors' samples.

The rearrangement uses TRBV7-2 and TRBJ2-7, with D possibly TRBD2 on 5 matching bases. From germline, CDR1 is SGHTA and CDR2 FQGNSA. V gave up 6 bases and J gave up 6 bases, with 18 bases separating them. This CDR3 is built from 14 residues. The CDR3 nucleotides are TGTGCCAGCAGTTTAACTAGTTTAAGTAGCGAGCAGTACTTC. Translating it yields CASSLTSLSSEQYF. Supplemented by reference TRBV7-2 and TRBJ2-7, the full variable domain reads GAGVSQSPSNKVTEKGKDVELRCDPISGHTALYWYRQSLGQGLEFLIYFQGNSAPDKSGLPSDRFSAERTGGSVSTLTIQRTQQEDSAVYLCASSLTSLSSEQYFGPGTRLTVT.

The rearrangement uses TRBV28 and TRBJ1-5; D uncertain. V lost 2 bases to trimming and J lost 2 bases, with 4 bases between them. The length of the CDR3 is 13 residues. Germline CDR1 is MDHEN and CDR2 is SYDVKM. The CDR3 sequence: CASSLQGNQPQHF. CDR3 DNA: TGTGCCAGCAGTTTACAGGGCAATCAGCCCCAGCATTTT.

V and J are TRBV7-8 and TRBJ1-2; tentatively, D is TRBD1 (5 bases). This CDR3 has 16 amino acids. CDR1 is SGHVS, CDR2 FQNEAQ, per germline. The ends were cut back, 5 bases at V and 3 bases at J, with 19 bases in the middle. CDR3 nucleotides: TGTGCCAGCAGCGTAAGGGGCGGGACGAAGGACTATGGCTACACCTTC. Translating gives CASSVRGGTKDYGYTF.

The CDR3 is CASSQSPGSYKSETQYF. The CDR3 DNA reads TGTGCCAGCAGCCAATCACCCGGGAGCTATAAATCGGAGACCCAGTACTTC. This chain connects TRBV16 to TRBJ2-5, with D perhaps TRBD2 (6 bases). V lost 0 bases and J 5 bases, leaving 19 bases between the germline ends. From germline, CDR1 is KGHSY and CDR2 FQNENV. CDR3 length: 17 amino acids.

The gene calls are TRBV29-1 and TRBJ1-1; possibly TRBD1 for D (5 bases). In germline, CDR1 is SQVTM, CDR2 ANQGSEA. This CDR3 region has 13 residues. Trimming pared 7 bases from V and 0 bases from J, leaving 12 bases between. CDR3: CSALTVVNTEAFF. Here the CDR3 DNA reads TGCAGCGCCTTGACAGTCGTGAACACTGAAGCTTTCTTT. Using reference TRBV29-1 and TRBJ1-1 for the parts outside the CDR3, the full variable domain is SAVISQKPSRDICQRGTSLTIQCQVDSQVTMMFWYRQQPGQSLTLIATANQGSEATYESGFVIDKFPISRPNLTFSTLTVSNMSPEDSSIYLCSALTVVNTEAFFGQGTRLTVV.

V is TRBV7-9 and J is TRBJ1-2, with TRBD1 as a possible D gene (5 bases). The V gene's germline CDR1 is SEHNR and CDR2 FQNEAQ (reference sequence). Trimming took 5 bases from V and 3 from J, leaving 19 bases between them. The CDR3 runs 16 residues. The chain's CDR3 is CASSVGGGPKYYGYTF. In nucleotides, the CDR3 is TGTGCCAGCAGCGTGGGGGGGGGACCGAAATACTATGGCTACACCTTC.

The V and J genes are TRBV19 and TRBJ2-5; 8 bases agree with TRBD1. J was trimmed by 2 bases and V by 5 bases; bases with no gene match: 1. Germline CDR1 is LNHDA and CDR2 is SQIVND (reference sequence). The CDR3 is 13 residues long. For the CDR3, the DNA is TGTGCCAGTAGTTGGACAGGGCAAGAGACCCAGTACTTC. Translated, it gives CASSWTGQETQYF.

This sequence joins TRBV5-5 and TRBJ1-5; D call uncertain. Trimming removed 0 bases from V and 3 bases from J, with 10 bases in between. The germline V gene has CDR1 SGHKS and CDR2 YYEKEE (reference sequence). The CDR3 covers 15 residues. The CDR3 spells CASSLVWQINQPQHF. Here the CDR3 DNA reads TGTGCCAGCAGCTTGGTTTGGCAGATCAATCAGCCCCAGCATTTT. The full variable domain, completed using reference TRBV5-5 and TRBJ1-5, is DAGVTQSPTHLIKTRGQQVTLRCSPISGHKSVSWYQQVLGQGPQFIFQYYEKEERGRGNFPDRFSARQFPNYSSELNVNALLLGDSALYLCASSLVWQINQPQHFGDGTRLSIL.

The chain joins TRBV6-5 to TRBJ2-7, with D uncertain. CDR1 is MNHEY and CDR2 is SVGAGI in the germline V gene. Trimming took off 6 bases at V and 7 bases at J, with 13 bases between the two ends. There are 12 residues in the CDR3. The CDR3 sequence is CASRGSLREQYF. DNA of the CDR3: TGTGCCAGCAGGGGTAGCTTGCGGGAGCAGTACTTC.

The chain recombines TRBV7-2 with TRBJ2-7, with TRBD1 identical over 8 bases. The CDR3 covers 16 residues. After removal of 2 bases from V and 7 bases from J, the junction contained 13 bases not matched to a gene. Germline V gene lookup returns CDR1 SGHTA and CDR2 FQGNSA. The CDR3 here is CASSLPGQAYLWEQYF. CDR3 nucleotide sequence: TGTGCCAGCAGCTTACCGGGACAGGCCTACCTCTGGGAGCAGTACTTC.

The chain has TRBV18 and TRBJ2-7; perhaps TRBD1 as D (6 bases). V gave up 4 bases and J gave up 0 bases, with 13 bases separating them. In germline, CDR1 is KGHSH, CDR2 LQKENI. The CDR3 consists of 15 residues. CDR3 sequence reads: CASSLAGVFSYEQYF. CDR3 sequence (DNA): TGTGCCAGCTCACTAGCAGGGGTTTTCTCCTACGAGCAGTACTTC.

The genes are TRBV30 and TRBJ2-5; 7 positions agree with TRBD1. This CDR3 is 13 amino acids long. V gave up 6 bases and J gave up 7 bases; unmatched junction bases: 11. Germline V gives CDR1 GTSNPN, CDR2 SVGIG (reference sequence). The CDR3 loop is CACWDSLIGTQYF. The DNA of the CDR3 is TGTGCCTGTTGGGACAGTCTAATAGGGACCCAGTACTTC.

There are a few counts of this clone. V is TRBV6-5 and J is TRBJ1-1; D might be TRBD1 (6 bases). Trimming stripped 6 bases from V and 1 base from J, with 9 bases between. The CDR3 totals 13 residues. In germline, CDR1 is MNHEY, CDR2 SVGAGI. Here the CDR3 DNA reads TGTGCCAGCAGCCCGGGACAGAACACTGAAGCTTTCTTT. It specifies CASSPGQNTEAFF.

The V call is TRBV6-5, the J call TRBJ1-5, with D hard to call. Germline V lookup: CDR1 MNHEY, CDR2 SVGAGI. The CDR3 totals 13 residues. V was shortened by 3 bases and J by 3 bases, with 6 bases between the two germline ends. The CDR3 is CASSYGTNQPQHF. In nucleotides, the CDR3 is TGTGCCAGCAGTTATGGCACCAATCAGCCCCAGCATTTT.

The gene calls are TRBV11-3 and TRBJ2-1; TRBD2 matches at 7 bases. Germline V lookup: CDR1 SGHNT, CDR2 YENEEA. The CDR3 is made up of 13 amino acids. The V gene end was trimmed by 7 bases and the J gene end by 5 bases; junction bases not matched to a gene: 5. CDR3 residues: CASKLATDNEQFF. The DNA for the CDR3 is TGTGCCAGCAAACTAGCGACCGACAATGAGCAGTTCTTC.

V gene TRBV6-5 combines with J gene TRBJ1-2; tentative D call: TRBD1 (5 bases). CDR1 and CDR2 from the germline V gene are MNHEY and SVGAGI. V was trimmed by 5 bases and J by 1 base, leaving 5 bases between them. This CDR3 comprises 12 residues. CDR3 DNA sequence: TGTGCCAGCAGTCAGGGTAACTATGGCTACACCTTC. Amino acids: CASSQGNYGYTF.

V is TRBV7-2 and J is TRBJ2-1, with D tentatively TRBD1 (5 bases). Germline CDR1 SGHTA, CDR2 FQGNSA. This CDR3 region has 15 residues. V was shortened by 1 base and J by 4 bases, with 11 bases between the two germline ends. The CDR3 sequence is CASSLVRQPYNEQFF. The CDR3 nucleotides read TGTGCCAGCAGCTTAGTGAGACAGCCTTACAATGAGCAGTTCTTC.

V and J are TRBV30 and TRBJ1-4; TRBD1 matches 10 bases. The CDR3 has 14 amino acids. Losses at the gene ends were 7 bases for V and 4 bases for J; bases not matched to a gene: 6. Germline V gene sequence: CDR1 GTSNPN, CDR2 SVGIG (reference sequence). CDR3 nucleotides: TGTGCCTCCCCGGGACAGGGGAATAATGAAAAACTGTTTTTT. As protein: CASPGQGNNEKLFF.

The rearrangement uses TRBV11-2 and TRBJ1-5; D may be TRBD1 (6 bases). The germline gives CDR1 SGHAT, CDR2 FQNNGV. The CDR3 contains 14 residues. Trimming left V 1 base short and J 6 bases short, with 10 bases between. CDR3 region: CASSLGQGPQPQHF. The CDR3 DNA reads as TGTGCCAGCAGCTTAGGGCAGGGGCCTCAGCCCCAGCATTTT.

This chain uses TRBV11-2 with TRBJ2-5; D perhaps matches TRBD2 (6 bases). Per germline, CDR1 SGHAT and CDR2 FQNNGV. The length of the CDR3 is 14 residues. The V gene lost 1 base and the J gene lost 4 bases, with 10 bases spanning the gap. Written as DNA, the CDR3 is TGTGCCAGCAGCTTAGCCGGGAGAGGAGAGACCCAGTACTTC. Encoded protein: CASSLAGRGETQYF.

This rearrangement joins TRBV2 to TRBJ2-6; TRBD2 matches 8 bases. From germline, CDR1 is SNHLY and CDR2 FYNNEI. Trimming took 10 bases from V and 4 from J; bases not matched to a gene: 6. CDR3 size: 14 residues. CDR3 nucleotides: TGTGCCACCCGGGAGGGATCAGGGGCCAACGTCCTGACTTTC. Its protein product is CATREGSGANVLTF.

This rearrangement joins TRBV5-4 to TRBJ2-3; the match to TRBD2 covers 7 bases. The V segment lost 4 bases and the J segment 0 bases; nucleotides outside the gene matches: 8. The CDR3 contains 16 residues. CDR1 and CDR2 from the germline V gene are SGHNT and YYREEE (reference sequence). The CDR3 nucleotides read TGTGCCAGCAGCCATCCCTATAGCGGGAGCACAGATACGCAGTATTTT. Its translation is CASSHPYSGSTDTQYF.